The 9 T cell receptor beta chains presented below share a single source sample, sequenced in a study of T cell responses to AZD1222 COVID-19 vaccine. The method was immunoSEQ multiplex PCR; TCRdb's version includes in-frame clones alone and lacks a portion of them. The data show 110,000 to 150,000 clones, just under 95% seen once. The sequences come from peripheral blood, collected on day 0 of AZD1222 vaccination. These receptors all stem from an adult in good health.

This clone came up once. The J gene is TRBJ1-3, the V gene TRBV6-5; no clear D. The CDR3 runs 15 residues. With 0 bases removed from V and 0 bases from J, the gap between germline ends came to 6 bases. Germline V gene data show CDR1 as MNHEY and CDR2 as SVGAGI. CDR3 in amino acids: CASSYSGSSGNTIYF. The CDR3 DNA reads TGTGCCAGCAGTTACTCGGGCTCCTCTGGAAACACCATATATTTT.

This chain links TRBV27 with TRBJ1-4; 7 bases are a match to TRBD1. Germline CDR1 MNHEY, CDR2 SMNVEV (reference sequence). This CDR3 has 14 amino acids. Losses at the gene ends were 2 bases for V and 9 bases for J; bases not matched to a gene: 6. The CDR3 bases are TGTGCCAGCAGTTTAAACAGGGGAGGCCAAAAACTGTTTTTT. Translated, it gives CASSLNRGGQKLFF.

This clone was detected once. The V gene is TRBV6-6, the J gene TRBJ2-1; 13 bases match TRBD2. The CDR3 is 18 residues long. The germline gives CDR1 MNHNY, CDR2 SVGAGI (reference sequence). V dropped 6 bases and J dropped 1; count of bases not matched to a gene: 9. CDR3 DNA sequence: TGTGCCAGCAGCCGACTAGCGGGAGGCGCCTCTTCCTACAATGAGCAGTTCTTC. It specifies CASSRLAGGASSYNEQFF.

In this sample, this clone turned up once. CDR3 nucleotides: TGTGCCAGCAGCGTAGTCGGGGGGCGGAATTCACCCCTCCACTTT. It translates to CASSVVGGRNSPLHF. The chain recombines TRBV9 with TRBJ1-6, with D possibly matching TRBD1 (6 bases). CDR1 and CDR2 from the germline V gene are SGDLS and YYNGEE. With 0 bases removed from V and 7 bases from J, the gap between germline ends came to 11 bases. The CDR3 runs to 15 residues.

This chain connects TRBV12-3 or TRBV12-4 to TRBJ2-7; 7 bases align to TRBD2. The junction had 3 bases not matched to a gene; V was cut back by 3 bases and J by 4 bases. CDR3 length: 13 amino acids. The CDR3 coding sequence is TGTGCCAGCAGTTTCGGGACTATATACGAGCAGTACTTC. Protein product: CASSFGTIYEQYF.

The genes are TRBV7-3 and TRBJ2-7, with TRBD2 identical over 9 bases. Germline trimming cut 5 bases from V and 0 bases from J; bases unmatched to any gene: 5. Germline V CDR1 and CDR2: SGHTA, FQGTGA. The length of the CDR3 is 15 residues. The chain's CDR3 is CASSPTSGSSYEQYF. CDR3 DNA: TGTGCCAGCAGCCCGACTAGCGGAAGCTCCTACGAGCAGTACTTC.

V gene TRBV3-1 (or the pseudogene TRBV3-2) combines with J gene TRBJ1-2, with D perhaps TRBD1 (5 bases). CDR1 is LGHDT and CDR2 is YNNKEL in the germline V gene (reference sequence). The CDR3 is 17 residues long. Trimming took 1 base from V and 0 from J, leaving 15 bases between them. CDR3 DNA sequence: TGTGCCAGCAGCCAAGCCCACGAGGGGATAGCTAACTATGGCTACACCTTC. Its translation is CASSQAHEGIANYGYTF.

This clone came up a few times. This sequence joins TRBV5-1 and TRBJ2-5, with D possibly matching TRBD1 (5 bases). Trimming stripped 5 bases from V and 2 bases from J, with 19 bases between. Per germline, CDR1 SGHRS and CDR2 YFSETQ. The CDR3 sequence is 16 residues long. DNA for the CDR3: TGCGCCAGCAGTCTGGTATCACAGGAACATCAAGAGACCCAGTACTTC. Protein: CASSLVSQEHQETQYF.

V usage is TRBV21-1 and J usage is TRBJ1-1; whether TRBD1, the table's D call, matches the DNA was not checked. TRBV21-1 represents a pseudogene. The CDR3 has 15 residues. The CDR3 reads CASSKAAGADTEAFF. For the CDR3, the DNA is TGTGCCAGCAGCAAAGCGGCAGGGGCGGACACTGAAGCTTTCTTT.